These 27 T cell receptor beta chains originate from one sample sequenced in a study of blood T cell repertoires in COVID-19. The repertoire was sequenced with immunoSEQ multiplex PCR; TCRdb's copy has only in-frame clones and lacks some. This table holds some 350,000 clones, 90% found once. Material: peripheral blood. Receptors were obtained from a man younger than 35 with active or convalescent COVID-19.

The V gene is TRBV27, the J gene TRBJ1-1, with a possible D match to TRBD1 (5 bases). In germline, CDR1 is MNHEY, CDR2 SMNVEV (reference sequence). The germline V and J ends were trimmed by 2 bases and 7 bases, with 14 bases remaining between them. CDR3 length: 14 residues. The CDR3: CASSLTGEEIEAFF. In DNA, the CDR3 is TGTGCCAGCAGTTTAACGGGGGAGGAAATTGAAGCTTTCTTT.

The chain couples TRBV15 to TRBJ2-7; no reliable D call. Germline CDR1 LNHNV, CDR2 YYDKDF (reference sequence). The CDR3 loop spans 13 amino acids. With 8 bases removed from V and 3 bases from J, the gap between germline ends came to 14 bases. The CDR3 loop reads CATGPGWLYEQYF. CDR3 nucleotides: TGTGCCACCGGTCCGGGTTGGCTCTACGAGCAGTACTTC.

The rearrangement links TRBV7-9 to TRBJ2-1, with 12 bases aligning to TRBD1. J lost 9 bases, V lost 4 bases, and 7 bases had no gene match. Germline lookup yields CDR1 SEHNR and CDR2 FQNEAQ (reference sequence). This CDR3 is built from 15 residues. The CDR3 spells CASSSRDRGLGEQFF. CDR3 nucleotide sequence: TGTGCCAGCAGCTCCCGGGACAGGGGGCTCGGTGAGCAGTTCTTC.

In its sample, this clone was seen a few times. V gene TRBV7-8 combines with J gene TRBJ2-3; no definite D call. This CDR3 is built from 16 residues. The V gene lost 1 base and the J gene lost 1 base, with 12 bases spanning the gap. Germline assignment: CDR1 SGHVS and CDR2 FQNEAQ. CDR3 sequence reads: CASSLVGVLGTDTQYF. The CDR3, as DNA: TGTGCCAGCAGCTTAGTCGGTGTATTGGGCACAGATACGCAGTATTTT.

This clone was seen a single time. This chain links TRBV7-2 with TRBJ1-3; the D gene is possibly TRBD1 (5 bases). The length of the CDR3 is 16 residues. Germline lookup yields CDR1 SGHTA and CDR2 FQGNSA. Trimming took off 1 base at V and 3 bases at J, with 13 bases between the two ends. The DNA of the CDR3 is TGTGCCAGCAGCTTAGATCCGGGGGTGGGTGGAAACACCATATATTTT. It translates to CASSLDPGVGGNTIYF.

This sequence joins TRBV6-5 and TRBJ1-3; D remains unclear. Deletions cut 6 bases from V and 7 bases from J, with 13 bases between. The CDR3 is 13 residues long. CDR1 and CDR2 from the germline V gene are MNHEY and SVGAGI. CDR3 DNA: TGTGCCAGCAGATCCAACGCCGGGAACACCATATATTTT. Its translation: CASRSNAGNTIYF.

The chain recombines TRBV4-2 with TRBJ1-3; perhaps TRBD1 as D (5 bases). The ends were cut back, 4 bases at V and 0 bases at J, with 10 bases in the middle. The CDR3 consists of 15 residues. Germline loops: CDR1 LGHNA, CDR2 YNFKEQ. This CDR3 reads CASSRDRSSGNTIYF. CDR3 in DNA: TGTGCCAGCAGCCGAGACAGAAGCTCTGGAAACACCATATATTTT.

The chain has TRBV3-1 (or the pseudogene TRBV3-2) and TRBJ1-4; D perhaps matches TRBD1 (5 bases). The CDR3 has 16 residues. The V gene lost 1 base and the J gene lost 8 bases, with 17 bases spanning the gap. Per germline, CDR1 LGHDT and CDR2 YNNKEL (reference sequence). This chain's CDR3 is CASSQAQGLGREKLFF. The CDR3 nucleotides are TGTGCCAGCAGCCAAGCCCAGGGATTGGGGCGCGAAAAACTGTTTTTT.

This clone is a singleton in its sample. V usage is TRBV5-1 and J usage is TRBJ1-1; TRBD1 might be the D (5 bases). The CDR3 totals 14 residues. Germline CDR1 is SGHRS and CDR2 is YFSETQ. The V end was cut by 5 bases, the J end by 3 bases, with 14 bases between. CDR3 region: CASSSEGTYTEAFF. CDR3 coding DNA: TGCGCCAGCAGTTCCGAAGGGACTTACACTGAAGCTTTCTTT.

The genes are TRBV20-1 and TRBJ1-1, with D uncertain. CDR3 length: 11 amino acids. CDR1 and CDR2 from the germline V gene are DFQATT and SNEGSKA (reference sequence). V gave up 0 bases and J gave up 7 bases, with 6 bases separating them. The CDR3 reads CSARDRIEAFF. The CDR3 DNA is TGCAGTGCTAGAGACAGGATTGAAGCTTTCTTT.

The chain carries TRBV4-1 and TRBJ1-4; 7 nucleotides agree with TRBD1. Losses at the gene ends were 5 bases for V and 7 bases for J; bases not matched to a gene: 10. In germline, CDR1 is MGHRA, CDR2 YSYEKL. This CDR3 spans 15 amino acids. This chain's CDR3 is CASSRQGPFGEKLFF. The CDR3 DNA sequence: TGCGCCAGCAGCAGACAGGGTCCTTTCGGTGAAAAACTGTTTTTT.

The chain combines TRBV5-6 with TRBJ2-1; 10 bases are a match to TRBD2. There are 16 residues in the CDR3. CDR1 and CDR2 (germline): SGHDT, YYEEEE. J lost 7 bases, V lost 1 base, and 8 bases had no gene match. As DNA, the CDR3 is TGTGCCAGCAGCTTGCCTCAGCGGGGGGGATGGAATGAGCAGTTCTTC. This encodes CASSLPQRGGWNEQFF.

The chain is built from TRBV4-3 and TRBJ1-6; a possible D gene is TRBD1 (6 bases). Trimming took off 1 base at V and 8 bases at J, with 12 bases between the two ends. The germline V gene has CDR1 LGHNA and CDR2 YSLEER. The CDR3 totals 15 residues. CDR3 nucleotide sequence: TGCGCCAGCAGCCAAGTTAACAGGGCCCATTCACCCCTCCACTTT. Protein: CASSQVNRAHSPLHF.

The rearrangement joins TRBV28 to TRBJ2-7; 7 bases map to TRBD2. This CDR3 comprises 14 residues. The V and J ends lost 2 bases and 1 base, in that order; junction bases with no gene match: 2. Germline CDR1 is MDHEN and CDR2 is SYDVKM. The CDR3 loop reads CASSLPSGSYEQYF. DNA of the CDR3: TGTGCCAGCAGTTTACCTAGCGGTTCCTACGAGCAGTACTTC.

The sample holds a few counts of this clone. The rearrangement links TRBV27 to TRBJ1-2; 9 bases match TRBD1. Germline V lookup: CDR1 MNHEY, CDR2 SMNVEV (reference sequence). The trim removed 6 bases at V and 8 bases at J, leaving 4 bases unmatched. The CDR3 loop spans 12 amino acids. The CDR3 DNA reads as TGTGCCAGCAGAGGGACAGGGAGGGGCTACACCTTC. Its protein is CASRGTGRGYTF.

On this clone itself: One junction end disagrees with the germline gene, perhaps due to a read error. This rearrangement joins TRBV5-6 to TRBJ2-1; D might be TRBD1 (5 bases). This CDR3 spans 15 amino acids. CDR1 is SGHDT and CDR2 is YYEEEE in the germline V gene. DNA of the CDR3: TGTGCCAGCACCTTGTCTAGGCGAAGGGGCAATGAGCAGTTCTTC. Protein: CASTLSRRRGNEQFF.

The V gene is TRBV9, the J gene TRBJ2-3, with D tentatively TRBD1 (6 bases). V dropped 0 bases and J dropped 1 base, with 12 bases sitting between them. The V gene's germline CDR1 is SGDLS and CDR2 YYNGEE. The CDR3 is 16 residues long. Here the CDR3 DNA reads TGTGCCAGCAGCGTAGGTCCAGGGGCCGGCACAGATACGCAGTATTTT. This sequence encodes CASSVGPGAGTDTQYF.

In DNA, the CDR3 is TGTGCCAGCAGTTCCGGGGACAGGGGATTTAGTCAGCCCCAGCATTTT. Its protein product is CASSSGDRGFSQPQHF. This chain joins TRBV6-6 and TRBJ1-5; 10 positions match TRBD1. The ends lost 4 bases at V and 6 bases at J; junction bases unmatched: 9. The germline CDR1 and CDR2 sequences are MNHNY and SVGAGI (reference sequence). The CDR3 loop spans 16 amino acids.

The V gene is TRBV19, the J gene TRBJ1-5, with a tentative D call TRBD1 (5 bases). Per the germline V gene, CDR1 is LNHDA and CDR2 is SQIVND (reference sequence). Trimming pared 6 bases from V and 1 base from J, leaving 19 bases between. This CDR3 contains 17 residues. CDR3 in DNA: TGTGCCAGTAGCCTCCCACTTGCGGGACTGAGCAATCAGCCCCAGCATTTT. It translates to CASSLPLAGLSNQPQHF.

The chain combines TRBV5-5 with TRBJ1-5; D is possibly TRBD1 (5 bases). Deletions cut 0 bases from V and 0 bases from J, with 7 bases between. Germline-derived CDR1 and CDR2 are SGHKS and YYEKEE (reference sequence). This CDR3 spans 15 amino acids. CDR3 DNA sequence: TGTGCCAGCAGCTTGGTAGGGGCTAGCAATCAGCCCCAGCATTTT. Translated: CASSLVGASNQPQHF.

The chain links TRBV27 to TRBJ2-7, with 7 bases that match TRBD1. CDR1 and CDR2 from the germline V gene are MNHEY and SMNVEV (reference sequence). The CDR3 is 14 residues long. V lost 5 bases and J lost 4; bases outside the gene matches: 8. CDR3 protein: CASSTYLDRYEQYF. For the CDR3, the DNA is TGTGCCAGCAGTACGTACTTGGACAGGTACGAGCAGTACTTC.

The V and J genes are TRBV7-2 and TRBJ1-5; unclear D gene. Germline loops: CDR1 SGHTA, CDR2 FQGNSA. Trimming shortened V by 2 bases and J by 0 bases, and 8 bases separated the two germline ends. The CDR3 is 15 amino acids. The CDR3 nucleotides read TGTGCCAGCAGCTTAACACAGTATAGCAATCAGCCCCAGCATTTT. Protein product: CASSLTQYSNQPQHF.

The chain joins TRBV30 to TRBJ2-3, with 7 bases that match TRBD2. J gave up 3 bases and V 3 bases, and 9 bases lay outside the gene matches. The CDR3 extends over 15 amino acids. Germline V gene data show CDR1 as GTSNPN and CDR2 as SVGIG (reference sequence). CDR3 sequence: CAWRKLGEGTDTQYF. The CDR3 bases are TGTGCCTGGAGGAAACTAGGGGAGGGGACAGATACGCAGTATTTT.

V gene TRBV28 combines with J gene TRBJ2-1; a possible D gene is TRBD1 (8 bases). CDR1 is MDHEN, CDR2 SYDVKM, per germline. The CDR3 spans 17 residues. Trimming cost V 5 bases and J 0 bases, with 17 bases left between them. CDR3 sequence (DNA): TGTGCCAGCAGTACAAGGGACAGGACTAGCTCCTACAATGAGCAGTTCTTC. Translating it yields CASSTRDRTSSYNEQFF.

The chain uses TRBV6-6 and TRBJ2-2; D is ambiguous. The CDR3 is 15 residues long. The V gene lost 0 bases and the J gene lost 2 bases, with 7 bases spanning the gap. In germline, CDR1 is MNHNY, CDR2 SVGAGI (reference sequence). CDR3 in amino acids: CASSYSSVNTGELFF. The CDR3 region has the DNA TGTGCCAGCAGTTACTCGTCAGTAAACACCGGGGAGCTGTTTTTT.

This clone has a handful of counts. The rearrangement links TRBV6-5 to TRBJ1-2, with no clear D. Looked up from germline, CDR1 is MNHEY and CDR2 is SVGAGI. The length of the CDR3 is 13 residues. V was clipped by 4 bases and J by 8 bases, with 14 bases between them. The CDR3 is CASSWGGGEGYTF. CDR3 sequence (DNA): TGTGCCAGCAGTTGGGGAGGAGGAGAAGGCTACACCTTC.

The rearrangement links TRBV21-1 to TRBJ1-5; the D segment call TRBD1 is taken from the table without a DNA check. TRBV21-1 is designated a pseudogene. This CDR3 comprises 17 residues. The CDR3 DNA reads as TGTGCCAGCAGCACGAAGGACAGATCCCATAGCAATCAGCCCCAGCATTTT. This sequence encodes CASSTKDRSHSNQPQHF.